This T cell receptor (beta chain) was found in a study of control samples from healthy donors and cancer patients. The assay was immunoSEQ multiplex PCR, and TCRdb's table has in-frame clones only and misses some. The table lists about 160,000 clones, under 96% of them singletons, with 0.95% to 1.1% in the top ten. This clone was observed a few times. The sample taken for sequencing was blood. The sequence was collected from a woman in her twenties or thirties in good health.

As DNA, the CDR3 is TGTGCCAGCAGCTTAACGGTAGCGACTAGCACAGATACGCAGTATTTT. Protein: CASSLTVATSTDTQYF. V and J are TRBV7-3 and TRBJ2-3, with D tentatively TRBD2 (5 bases). V was shortened by 0 bases and J by 0 bases, with 10 bases between the two germline ends. The CDR3 extends over 16 amino acids. CDR1 is SGHTA, CDR2 FQGTGA, per germline.